The 13 T cell receptor beta chains presented below share a single source sample, sequenced in a study of CD8 T cells in ankylosing spondylitis. Study findings and constraints: Ankylosing spondylitis blood seemed to carry a telltale TCR beta motif made of about 8 highly homologous variants.

No antigen has been assigned to these receptors. One entry per CDR3 protein results from TCRdb running MiXCR on the 5' RACE reads. The table includes some 840,000 distinct CDR3 sequences, over 9.5% detected once. The material sequenced was blood, either unsorted or a sorted T cell fraction (not recorded which). These receptors were obtained from a male donor with ankylosing spondylitis.

This clonotype was found a few times. The chain carries TRBV7-2 and TRBJ1-5, with no clear D. Germline V gene sequence: CDR1 SGHTA, CDR2 FQGNSA. Trimming removed 5 bases at V and 6 bases at J, with 11 bases between. The CDR3 extends over 13 amino acids. The CDR3 sequence: CASSPAGAQPQHF. CDR3 nucleotides: TGTGCCAGCAGCCCGGCGGGCGCTCAGCCCCAGCATTTT. The full variable domain, in which reference TRBV7-2 and TRBJ1-5 provide the parts outside the CDR3, is GAGVSQSPSNKVTEKGKDVELRCDPISGHTALYWYRQSLGQGLEFLIYFQGNSAPDKSGLPSDRFSAERTGGSVSTLTIQRTQQEDSAVYLCASSPAGAQPQHFGDGTRLSIL.

This clonotype was recorded at least ten times. This chain connects TRBV12-3 or TRBV12-4 to TRBJ2-3, with 11 bases lining up with TRBD2. J lost 6 bases, V lost 6 bases, and 5 bases had no gene match. The CDR3 runs to 14 residues. The CDR3 spells CASSLRLAGDTQYF. As DNA, the CDR3 is TGTGCCAGCAGCTTGAGACTAGCGGGGGATACGCAGTATTTT.

This clonotype came up a few times. The V and J genes are TRBV12-3 or TRBV12-4 and TRBJ2-7; D is unclear. There are 13 residues in the CDR3. V gave up 3 bases and J gave up 6 bases, with 12 bases separating them. CDR3 in DNA: TGTGCCAGCAGTTTTCACCTGCAGGCCGAGCAGTACTTC. Its protein product is CASSFHLQAEQYF.

The chain recombines TRBV9 with TRBJ1-4; the D is unclear. Trimming pared 4 bases from V and 8 bases from J, leaving 18 bases between. The CDR3 contains 15 residues. The germline V gene encodes CDR1 SGDLS and CDR2 YYNGEE. The chain's CDR3 is CASSHFGQLDEKLFF. For the CDR3, the DNA is TGTGCCAGCAGCCACTTTGGCCAGTTGGACGAAAAACTGTTTTTT.

Ten or more counts support this clonotype. This rearrangement joins TRBV7-3 to TRBJ2-1; TRBD1 agrees at 7 bases. With 8 bases clipped from V and 1 base from J, the junction kept 5 bases outside the gene matches. This CDR3 contains 14 residues. The germline gives CDR1 SGHTA, CDR2 FQGTGA. CDR3 sequence (DNA): TGTGCCAGCGGACGACAGGGTTCCTACAATGAGCAGTTCTTC. Residues: CASGRQGSYNEQFF.

This sequence joins TRBV5-1 and TRBJ1-1; 7 bases are a match to TRBD1. Germline V CDR1 and CDR2: SGHRS, YFSETQ. Trimming removed 1 base from V and 4 bases from J; junction bases left unmatched: 7. This CDR3 spans 15 amino acids. This chain's CDR3 is CASSLTPGGGTEAFF. CDR3 bases: TGCGCCAGCAGCTTGACCCCAGGGGGAGGCACTGAAGCTTTCTTT.

This clonotype was seen many times. This chain connects TRBV20-1 to TRBJ1-2; the D is unclear. Trimming pared 3 bases from V and 1 base from J, leaving 12 bases between. This CDR3 region has 14 residues. Germline assignment: CDR1 DFQATT and CDR2 SNEGSKA (reference sequence). The CDR3 DNA is TGCAGTGCTAGGGACGGCGAGTATAACTATGGCTACACCTTC. It specifies CSARDGEYNYGYTF.

This clonotype was seen more than once but under ten times. This rearrangement joins TRBV20-1 to TRBJ2-3; the D gene is possibly TRBD2 (6 bases). V was clipped by 5 bases and J by 5 bases, with 17 bases between them. The CDR3 length is 14 residues. CDR1 is DFQATT and CDR2 is SNEGSKA in the germline V gene (reference sequence). Here the CDR3 DNA reads TGCAGTGCTTCCGGGCCCAGGAGGGAAGATACGCAGTATTTT. Its protein is CSASGPRREDTQYF.

At least ten counts were recorded for this clonotype. The V call is TRBV12-3 or TRBV12-4, the J call TRBJ2-7; TRBD1 agrees at 10 bases. V lost 5 bases, J lost 7 bases, and 11 bases stayed unmatched. The CDR3 is made up of 15 amino acids. CDR3 residues: CASSPGTGAFREQYF. The CDR3 bases are TGTGCCAGCAGTCCCGGGACAGGGGCCTTCCGGGAGCAGTACTTC.

In this sample, this clonotype turned up a few times. The CDR3 spells CASRNEGWSEAFF. The CDR3 region has the DNA TGTGCCAGCAGGAATGAGGGTTGGTCTGAAGCTTTCTTT. V gene TRBV6-2 or TRBV6-3 combines with J gene TRBJ1-1, with D unresolved. This CDR3 contains 13 residues. From germline, CDR1 is MNHEY and CDR2 SVGEGT. Trimming took 6 bases from V and 6 from J, leaving 14 bases between them.

This sequence joins TRBV9 and TRBJ2-3, with D possibly matching TRBD2 (6 bases). The V gene lost 5 bases and the J gene lost 7 bases, with 20 bases spanning the gap. CDR1 is SGDLS, CDR2 YYNGEE, per germline. The CDR3 loop spans 15 amino acids. In nucleotides, the CDR3 is TGTGCCAGCAGGACGGAGACGGGAGCTGATTATACGCAGTATTTT. Residues: CASRTETGADYTQYF.

The chain joins TRBV20-1 to TRBJ2-5, with D perhaps matching TRBD2 (5 bases). The germline V and J ends were trimmed by 0 bases and 0 bases, with 8 bases remaining between them. This CDR3 spans 14 amino acids. CDR1 is DFQATT, CDR2 SNEGSKA, per germline (reference sequence). Here the CDR3 DNA reads TGCAGTGCTAGAGATTTAGCGAACCAAGAGACCCAGTACTTC. Its protein product is CSARDLANQETQYF.

This clonotype was counted a few times. J is TRBJ1-2 and V is TRBV20-1; no definite D call. V was shortened by 1 base and J by 5 bases, with 14 bases between the two germline ends. CDR3 size: 14 residues. Germline V gene sequence: CDR1 DFQATT, CDR2 SNEGSKA (reference sequence). In DNA, the CDR3 is TGCAGTGCTAGAGGGGGAGGCTGGTGGTATGGCTACACCTTC. This codes for CSARGGGWWYGYTF.